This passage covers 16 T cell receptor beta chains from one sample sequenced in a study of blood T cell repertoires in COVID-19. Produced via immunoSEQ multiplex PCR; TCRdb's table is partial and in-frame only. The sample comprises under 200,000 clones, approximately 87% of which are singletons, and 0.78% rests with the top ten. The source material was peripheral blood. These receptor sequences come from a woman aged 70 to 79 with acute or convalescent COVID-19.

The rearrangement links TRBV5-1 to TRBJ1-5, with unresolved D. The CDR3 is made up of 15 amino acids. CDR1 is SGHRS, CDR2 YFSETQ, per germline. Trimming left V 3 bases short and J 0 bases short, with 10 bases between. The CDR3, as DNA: TGCGCCAGCAGCTCCTCAGGACTTAGCAATCAGCCCCAGCATTTT. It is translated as CASSSSGLSNQPQHF.

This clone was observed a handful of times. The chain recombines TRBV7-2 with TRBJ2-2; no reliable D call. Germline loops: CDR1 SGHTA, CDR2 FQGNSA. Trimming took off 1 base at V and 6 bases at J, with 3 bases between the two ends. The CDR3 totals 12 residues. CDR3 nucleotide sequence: TGTGCCAGCAGCTTAGTCTCCGGGGAGCTGTTTTTT. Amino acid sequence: CASSLVSGELFF.

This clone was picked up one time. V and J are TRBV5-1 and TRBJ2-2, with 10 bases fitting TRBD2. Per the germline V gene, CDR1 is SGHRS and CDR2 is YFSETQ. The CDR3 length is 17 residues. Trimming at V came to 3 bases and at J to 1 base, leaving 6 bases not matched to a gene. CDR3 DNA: TGCGCCAGCAGCTCCAGGATAGCGGGGGGGAACACCGGGGAGCTGTTTTTT. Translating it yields CASSSRIAGGNTGELFF.

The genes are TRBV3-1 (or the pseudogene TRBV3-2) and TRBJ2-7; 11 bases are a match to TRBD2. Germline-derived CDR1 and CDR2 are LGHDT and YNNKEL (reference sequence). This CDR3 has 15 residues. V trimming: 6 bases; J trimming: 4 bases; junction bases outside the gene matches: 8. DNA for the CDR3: TGTGCCAGCAGTCTTAGCGGGGGGGGTCTATACGAGCAGTACTTC. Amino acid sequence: CASSLSGGGLYEQYF.

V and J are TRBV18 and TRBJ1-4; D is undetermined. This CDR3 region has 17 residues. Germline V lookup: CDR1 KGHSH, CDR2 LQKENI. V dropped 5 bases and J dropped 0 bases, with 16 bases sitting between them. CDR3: CASSYTSGASTNEKLFF. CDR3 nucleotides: TGTGCCAGCTCATACACTTCGGGAGCTTCAACTAATGAAAAACTGTTTTTT.

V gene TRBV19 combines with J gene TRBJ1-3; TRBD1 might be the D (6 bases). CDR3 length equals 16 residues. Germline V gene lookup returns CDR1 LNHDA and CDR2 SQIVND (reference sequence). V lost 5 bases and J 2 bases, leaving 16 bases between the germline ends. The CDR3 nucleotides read TGTGCCAGTAGTCTCCGGGGGGGCTCTGCTGGAAACACCATATATTTT. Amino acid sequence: CASSLRGGSAGNTIYF.

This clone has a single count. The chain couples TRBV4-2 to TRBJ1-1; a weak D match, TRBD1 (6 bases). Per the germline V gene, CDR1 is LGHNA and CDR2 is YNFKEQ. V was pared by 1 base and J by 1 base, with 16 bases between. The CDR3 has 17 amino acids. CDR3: CASSQVSPGVGNTEAFF. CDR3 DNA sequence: TGTGCCAGCAGCCAAGTGTCTCCAGGGGTGGGGAACACTGAAGCTTTCTTT.

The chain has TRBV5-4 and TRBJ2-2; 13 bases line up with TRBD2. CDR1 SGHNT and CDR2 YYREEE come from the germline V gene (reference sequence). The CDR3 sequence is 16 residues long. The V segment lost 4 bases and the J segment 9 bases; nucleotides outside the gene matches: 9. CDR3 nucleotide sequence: TGTGCCAGCAGCCACGGACTAGCGGGGGTTGGCCGGGAGCTGTTTTTT. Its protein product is CASSHGLAGVGRELFF.

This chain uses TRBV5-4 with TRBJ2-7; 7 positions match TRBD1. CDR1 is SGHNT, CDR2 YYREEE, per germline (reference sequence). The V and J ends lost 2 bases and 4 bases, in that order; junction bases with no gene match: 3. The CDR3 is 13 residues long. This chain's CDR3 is CASSFGDRYEQYF. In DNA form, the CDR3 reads TGTGCCAGCAGCTTTGGGGACAGATACGAGCAGTACTTC.

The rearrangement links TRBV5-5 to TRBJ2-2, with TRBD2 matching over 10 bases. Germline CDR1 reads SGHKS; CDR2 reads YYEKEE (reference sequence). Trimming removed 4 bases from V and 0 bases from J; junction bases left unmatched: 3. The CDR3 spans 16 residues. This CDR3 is CASSSTSGANTGELFF. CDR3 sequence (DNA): TGTGCCAGCAGCAGCACTAGCGGGGCGAACACCGGGGAGCTGTTTTTT.

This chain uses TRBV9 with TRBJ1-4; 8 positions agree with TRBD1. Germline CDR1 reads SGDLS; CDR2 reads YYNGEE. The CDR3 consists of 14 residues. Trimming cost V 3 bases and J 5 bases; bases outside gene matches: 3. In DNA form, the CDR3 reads TGTGCCAGCAGCGCCACAGGGGGAAATGAAAAACTGTTTTTT. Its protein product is CASSATGGNEKLFF.

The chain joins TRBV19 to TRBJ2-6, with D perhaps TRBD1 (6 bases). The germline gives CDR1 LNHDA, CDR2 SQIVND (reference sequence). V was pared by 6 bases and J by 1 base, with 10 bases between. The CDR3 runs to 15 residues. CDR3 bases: TGTGCCAGTAGAGACAGGCAATCTGGGGCCAACGTCCTGACTTTC. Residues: CASRDRQSGANVLTF.

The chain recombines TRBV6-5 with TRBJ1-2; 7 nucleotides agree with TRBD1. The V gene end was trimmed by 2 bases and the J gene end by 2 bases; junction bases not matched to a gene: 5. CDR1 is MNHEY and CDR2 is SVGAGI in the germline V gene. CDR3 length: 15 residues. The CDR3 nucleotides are TGTGCCAGCAGTTACGGGGACAGACGAAACTATGGCTACACCTTC. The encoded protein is CASSYGDRRNYGYTF.

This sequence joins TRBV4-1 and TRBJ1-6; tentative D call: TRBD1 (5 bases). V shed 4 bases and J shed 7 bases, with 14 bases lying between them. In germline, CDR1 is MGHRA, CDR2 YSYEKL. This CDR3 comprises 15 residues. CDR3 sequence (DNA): TGCGCCAGCAGCCGTCTGGGAGGGGTGAATTCACCCCTCCACTTT. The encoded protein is CASSRLGGVNSPLHF.

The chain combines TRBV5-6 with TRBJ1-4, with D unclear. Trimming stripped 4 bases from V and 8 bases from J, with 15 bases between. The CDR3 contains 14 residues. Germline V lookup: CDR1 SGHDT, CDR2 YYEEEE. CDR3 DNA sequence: TGTGCCAGCAGCGTAAGGTTTAGCGGGGAAAAACTGTTTTTT. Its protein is CASSVRFSGEKLFF. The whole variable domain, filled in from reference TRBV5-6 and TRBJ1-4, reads DAGVTQSPTHLIKTRGQQVTLRCSPKSGHDTVSWYQQALGQGPQFIFQYYEEEERQRGNFPDRFSGHQFPNYSSELNVNALLLGDSALYLCASSVRFSGEKLFFGSGTQLSVL.

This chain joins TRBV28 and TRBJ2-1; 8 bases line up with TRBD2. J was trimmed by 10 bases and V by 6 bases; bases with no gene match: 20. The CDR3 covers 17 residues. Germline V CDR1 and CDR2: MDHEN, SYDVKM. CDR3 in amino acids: CASRILQGAGGLLEQFF. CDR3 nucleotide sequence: TGTGCCAGCAGGATTCTCCAGGGTGCGGGAGGTCTATTAGAGCAGTTCTTC.